The 6 T cell receptor beta chains reported below all come from one sample, sequenced in a study of blood T cell repertoires in COVID-19. TCRdb's copy holds only in-frame clones and misses some; the assay was immunoSEQ multiplex PCR. The sample has about 69,000 clones, roughly 73% seen once. The sample comprised peripheral blood. The receptor source for this set is a human donor in a cohort sampled during active COVID-19.

This clone was seen a single time. A much larger clonotype is one base distant, so this may be a read error. This sample includes further DNA sequences coding for the same CDR3. The V call is TRBV30, the J call TRBJ1-2; D is unresolved. This CDR3 has 13 residues. CDR1 and CDR2 (germline): GTSNPN, SVGIG (reference sequence). V lost 0 bases and J 0 bases, leaving 5 bases between the germline ends. DNA for the CDR3: TGTGCCTGGAGTGTCGAGGCTAACTATGGCTACACCTTC. This sequence encodes CAWSVEANYGYTF.

The V gene is TRBV6-2 or TRBV6-3, the J gene TRBJ2-7; possible D gene TRBD2, 5 bases. The ends were cut back, 2 bases at V and 0 bases at J, with 17 bases in the middle. The CDR3 spans 17 residues. Germline assignment: CDR1 MNHEY and CDR2 SVGEGT. In DNA, the CDR3 is TGTGCCAGCAGTTACCCCGTCAGCCCCCGGGGCTCCTACGAGCAGTACTTC. It yields the protein CASSYPVSPRGSYEQYF.

The genes are TRBV28 and TRBJ1-4; D is possibly TRBD1 (5 bases). The germline V gene encodes CDR1 MDHEN and CDR2 SYDVKM. The CDR3 consists of 14 residues. V was clipped by 6 bases and J by 12 bases, with 20 bases between them. The CDR3 loop is CASSPTGGGSELFF. In DNA, the CDR3 is TGTGCCAGCAGCCCTACGGGGGGGGGTAGTGAACTGTTTTTT.

This rearrangement joins TRBV5-4 to TRBJ2-7, with D unclear. Trimming removed 4 bases at V and 0 bases at J, with 14 bases between. CDR3 length: 15 residues. Germline V gene lookup returns CDR1 SGHNT and CDR2 YYREEE (reference sequence). The DNA of the CDR3 is TGTGCCAGCAGCCTGCCTGGCGACACCTCCTACGAGCAGTACTTC. This gives the protein CASSLPGDTSYEQYF.

J is TRBJ1-6 and V is TRBV5-4; 8 bases are a match to TRBD1. The CDR3 has 14 residues. Unmatched junction bases numbered 3, after V lost 4 bases and J lost 6 bases. Germline lookup yields CDR1 SGHNT and CDR2 YYREEE (reference sequence). Here the CDR3 reads CASSPDRANSPLHF. CDR3 DNA: TGTGCCAGCAGCCCGGACAGGGCTAATTCACCCCTCCACTTT.

This clone turned up a few times. The chain links TRBV7-6 to TRBJ2-2; 8 nucleotides match TRBD2. V lost 1 base, J lost 5 bases, and 6 bases stayed unmatched. CDR3 length equals 16 residues. Germline CDR1 is SGHVS and CDR2 is FNYEAQ. The CDR3 here is CASSLVGGGITGELFF. CDR3 DNA: TGTGCCAGCAGCTTAGTAGGCGGGGGGATAACCGGGGAGCTGTTTTTT. The whole variable domain, filled in from reference TRBV7-6 and TRBJ2-2, reads GAGVSQSPRYKVTKRGQDVALRCDPISGHVSLYWYRQALGQGPEFLTYFNYEAQQDKSGLPNDRFSAERPEGSISTLTIQRTEQRDSAMYRCASSLVGGGITGELFFGEGSRLTVL.